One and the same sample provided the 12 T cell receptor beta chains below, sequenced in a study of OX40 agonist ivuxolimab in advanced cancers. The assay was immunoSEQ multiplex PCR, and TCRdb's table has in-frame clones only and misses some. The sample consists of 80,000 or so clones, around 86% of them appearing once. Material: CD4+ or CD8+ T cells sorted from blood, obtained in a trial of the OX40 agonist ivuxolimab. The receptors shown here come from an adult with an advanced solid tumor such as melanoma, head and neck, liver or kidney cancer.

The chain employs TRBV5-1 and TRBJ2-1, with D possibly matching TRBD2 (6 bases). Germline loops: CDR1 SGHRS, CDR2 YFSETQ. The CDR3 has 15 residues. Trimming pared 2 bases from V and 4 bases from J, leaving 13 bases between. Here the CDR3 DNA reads TGCGCCAGCAGCTTTGGGGGAGGTATGTACAATGAGCAGTTCTTC. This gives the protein CASSFGGGMYNEQFF. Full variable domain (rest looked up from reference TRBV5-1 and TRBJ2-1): KAGVTQTPRYLIKTRGQQVTLSCSPISGHRSVSWYQQTPGQGLQFLFEYFSETQRNKGNFPGRFSGRQFSNSRSEMNVSTLELGDSALYLCASSFGGGMYNEQFFGPGTRLTVL.

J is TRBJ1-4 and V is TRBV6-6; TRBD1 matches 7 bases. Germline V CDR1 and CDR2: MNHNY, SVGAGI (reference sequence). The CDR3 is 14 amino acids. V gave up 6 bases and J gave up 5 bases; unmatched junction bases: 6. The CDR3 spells CASRTGELNEKLFF. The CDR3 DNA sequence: TGTGCCAGCAGAACAGGGGAATTGAATGAAAAACTGTTTTTT.

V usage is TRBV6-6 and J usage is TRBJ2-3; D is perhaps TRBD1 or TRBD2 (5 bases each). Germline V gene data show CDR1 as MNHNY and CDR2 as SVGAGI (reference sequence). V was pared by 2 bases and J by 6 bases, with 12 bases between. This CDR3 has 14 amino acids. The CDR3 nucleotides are TGTGCCAGCAGTTACGGGGACGCCATGGATACGCAGTATTTT. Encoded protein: CASSYGDAMDTQYF.

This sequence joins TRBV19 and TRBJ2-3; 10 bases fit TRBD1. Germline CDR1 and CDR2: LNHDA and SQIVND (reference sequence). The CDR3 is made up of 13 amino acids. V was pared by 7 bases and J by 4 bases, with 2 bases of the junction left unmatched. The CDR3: CASNDRGPDTQYF. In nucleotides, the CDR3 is TGTGCCAGTAATGACAGGGGGCCAGATACGCAGTATTTT.

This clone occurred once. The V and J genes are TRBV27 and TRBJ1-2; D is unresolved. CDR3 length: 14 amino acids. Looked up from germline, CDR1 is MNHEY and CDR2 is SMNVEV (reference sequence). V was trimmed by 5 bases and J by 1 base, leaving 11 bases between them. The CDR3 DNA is TGTGCCAGCAGTACCGCGGCGCGTAACTATGGCTACACCTTC. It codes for CASSTAARNYGYTF.

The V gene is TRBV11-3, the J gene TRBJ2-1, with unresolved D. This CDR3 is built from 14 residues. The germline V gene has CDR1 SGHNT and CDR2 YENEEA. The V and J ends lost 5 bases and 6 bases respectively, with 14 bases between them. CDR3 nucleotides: TGTGCCAGCAGCGCGCCACGTGGTGGCAATGAGCAGTTCTTC. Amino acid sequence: CASSAPRGGNEQFF.

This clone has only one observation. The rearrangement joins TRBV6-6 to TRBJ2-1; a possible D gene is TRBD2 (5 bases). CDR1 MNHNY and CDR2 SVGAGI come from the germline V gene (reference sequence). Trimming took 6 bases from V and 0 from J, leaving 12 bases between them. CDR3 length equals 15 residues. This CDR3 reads CASRRGKSSYNEQFF. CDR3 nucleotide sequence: TGTGCCAGCAGACGAGGGAAAAGCTCCTACAATGAGCAGTTCTTC.

DNA of the CDR3: TGTGCCAGCAGCTTCATACCCGGACCGCTGAACACTGAAGCTTTCTTT. It translates to CASSFIPGPLNTEAFF. The chain combines TRBV5-4 with TRBJ1-1, with no clear D. The germline V gene has CDR1 SGHNT and CDR2 YYREEE (reference sequence). V lost 2 bases, J lost 0 bases, and 14 bases lay in between. The CDR3 runs 16 residues.

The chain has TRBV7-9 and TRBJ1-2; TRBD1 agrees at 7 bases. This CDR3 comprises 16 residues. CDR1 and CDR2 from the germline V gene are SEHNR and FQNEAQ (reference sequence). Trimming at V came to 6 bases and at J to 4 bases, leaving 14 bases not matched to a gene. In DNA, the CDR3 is TGTGCCAGCAGATACACAGGGGTATCGGGGGGCTATGGCTACACCTTC. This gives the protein CASRYTGVSGGYGYTF.

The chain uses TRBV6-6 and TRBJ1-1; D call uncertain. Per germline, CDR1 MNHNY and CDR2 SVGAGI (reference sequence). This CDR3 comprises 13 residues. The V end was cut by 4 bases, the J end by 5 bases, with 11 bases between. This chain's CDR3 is CASSSLSETEAFF. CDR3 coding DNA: TGTGCCAGCAGTTCCCTATCGGAAACTGAAGCTTTCTTT.

The CDR3 DNA is TGTGCCAGCAGCTTGCAGGTGGGAGATACGCAGTATTTT. It encodes CASSLQVGDTQYF. The V call is TRBV5-8, the J call TRBJ2-3; D uncertain. There are 13 residues in the CDR3. Looked up from germline, CDR1 is SGHTS and CDR2 is YDEGEE. V was trimmed by 1 base and J by 5 bases, leaving 8 bases between them.

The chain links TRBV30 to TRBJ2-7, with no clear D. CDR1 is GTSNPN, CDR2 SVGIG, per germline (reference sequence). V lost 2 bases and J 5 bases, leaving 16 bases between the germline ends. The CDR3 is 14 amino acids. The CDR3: CAWSPDTGTHEQYF. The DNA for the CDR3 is TGTGCCTGGAGTCCCGACACGGGTACCCACGAGCAGTACTTC.